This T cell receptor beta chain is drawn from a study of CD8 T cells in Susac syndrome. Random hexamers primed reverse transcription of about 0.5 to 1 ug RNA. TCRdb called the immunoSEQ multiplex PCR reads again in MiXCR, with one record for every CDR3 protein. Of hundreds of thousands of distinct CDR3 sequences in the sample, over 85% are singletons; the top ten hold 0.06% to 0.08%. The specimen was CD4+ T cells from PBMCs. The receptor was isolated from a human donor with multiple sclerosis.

CDR3 loop: CASSLLGPTQETQYF. CDR3 sequence (DNA): TGTGCCAGCAGTTTACTGGGACCAACCCAAGAGACCCAGTACTTC. The chain combines TRBV27 with TRBJ2-5; TRBD1 or TRBD2 may be the D gene (5 bases each). The CDR3 has 15 amino acids. V was trimmed by 2 bases and J by 1 base, leaving 11 bases between them. CDR1 MNHEY and CDR2 SMNVEV come from the germline V gene (reference sequence).